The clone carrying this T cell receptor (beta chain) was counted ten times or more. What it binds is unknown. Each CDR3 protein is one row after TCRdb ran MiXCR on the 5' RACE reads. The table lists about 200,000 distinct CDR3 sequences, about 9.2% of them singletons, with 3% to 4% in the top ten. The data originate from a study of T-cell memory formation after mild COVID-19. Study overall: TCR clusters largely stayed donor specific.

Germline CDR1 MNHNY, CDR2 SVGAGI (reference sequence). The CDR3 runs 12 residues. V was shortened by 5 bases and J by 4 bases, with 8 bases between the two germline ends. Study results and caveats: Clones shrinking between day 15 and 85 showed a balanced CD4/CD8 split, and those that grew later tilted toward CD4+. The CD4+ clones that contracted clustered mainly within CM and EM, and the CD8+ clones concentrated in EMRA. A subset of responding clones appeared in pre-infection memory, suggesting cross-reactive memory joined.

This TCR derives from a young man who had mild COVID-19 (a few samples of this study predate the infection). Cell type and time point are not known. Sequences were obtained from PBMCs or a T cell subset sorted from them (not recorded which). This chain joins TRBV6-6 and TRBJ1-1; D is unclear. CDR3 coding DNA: TGTGCCAGCAGTCAGGACTTCACTGAAGCTTTCTTT. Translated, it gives CASSQDFTEAFF.